The rows below give T cell receptor beta chains drawn from one sample of a study of blood T cell repertoires in COVID-19. Assay: immunoSEQ multiplex PCR; the TCRdb copy retains only in-frame clones and omits some. The repertoire holds hundreds of thousands of clones, about four fifths seen once, with around 7.5% in the top ten. The specimen sequenced was peripheral blood. These receptor sequences come from a woman of 80 years or more with COVID-19, enrolled during active disease. Each CDR3 is given with its conserved first and last residue. The D gene is left open where the match is weak. Where a row states a size, it is once, few, many or the class of an expanded clone; other rows omit it.

TRBV5-4	TRBJ2-3	16	.	.	CASSSQVRGRTDTQYF	TGTGCCAGCAGCTCCCAGGTTCGGGGAAGGACAGATACGCAGTATTTT
TRBV19	TRBJ1-3	14	TRBD1	.	CASSVDRGGNTIYF	TGTGCCAGTAGTGTGGACAGGGGTGGAAACACCATATATTTT
TRBV3-1/TRBV3-2	TRBJ1-2	16	TRBD1	once	CASSHVPGQAYYGYTF	TGTGCCAGCAGCCATGTCCCGGGACAGGCCTACTATGGCTACACCTTC
TRBV5-1	TRBJ2-7	15	.	.	CASSLGPSGLSEQYF	TGCGCCAGCAGCTTGGGACCCAGCGGACTCTCCGAGCAGTACTTC
TRBV28	TRBJ1-4	14	.	.	CASSLGGFGEKLFF	TGTGCCAGCAGTTTGGGGGGGTTCGGGGAAAAACTGTTTTTT
TRBV5-6	TRBJ1-2	13	.	.	CASSLTGLGGYTF	TGTGCCAGCAGCTTGACAGGGTTAGGGGGCTACACCTTC
TRBV30	TRBJ1-1	13	.	.	CAWSERRETEAFF	TGTGCCTGGAGTGAACGGCGGGAGACTGAAGCTTTCTTT
TRBV6-2/TRBV6-3	TRBJ2-3	12	.	.	CASSYSLYTQYF	TGTGCCAGCAGTTATTCCTTGTATACGCAGTATTTT
TRBV13	TRBJ1-6	13	.	.	CASSDQGESPLHF	TGTGCCAGCAGCGATCAAGGGGAATCACCCCTCCACTTT
TRBV14	TRBJ2-2	15	.	few	CASRRAGANTGELFF	TGTGCCAGCCGCCGGGCGGGCGCGAACACCGGGGAGCTGTTTTTT
TRBV7-9	TRBJ2-5	13	.	.	CASSPSGTETQYF	TGTGCCAGCAGCCCGTCAGGCACAGAGACCCAGTACTTC
TRBV28	TRBJ2-2	14	TRBD1	.	CASLQGALTGELFF	TGTGCCAGCCTACAGGGGGCGCTGACCGGGGAGCTGTTTTTT
TRBV5-1	TRBJ1-2	13	TRBD1	.	CASSTTGSYGYTF	TGCGCCAGCAGCACGACAGGGAGCTATGGCTACACCTTC
TRBV18	TRBJ1-3	15	TRBD1	once	CASSPPPDRGHTIYF	TGTGCCAGCTCACCACCTCCGGACAGGGGTCACACCATATATTTT
TRBV30	TRBJ1-4	15	TRBD1	few	CAWSETGTLNEKLFF	TGTGCCTGGAGTGAGACAGGGACACTTAATGAAAAACTGTTTTTT
TRBV15	TRBJ1-6	15	TRBD1	.	CATSTRGQGNSPLHF	TGTGCCACCAGCACTCGGGGACAGGGGAATTCACCCCTCCACTTT
TRBV5-4	TRBJ1-2	13	TRBD1	once	CAIRDRPAYGYTF	TGTGCCATACGGGACAGACCAGCCTATGGTTACACCTTC
TRBV6-6	TRBJ1-2	11	TRBD1	.	CAVGQGGGYTF	TGTGCCGTTGGACAGGGAGGTGGCTACACCTTC
TRBV7-2	TRBJ2-7	14	.	few	CASSFRRDSYEQYF	TGTGCCAGCAGCTTCCGGCGGGACTCCTACGAGCAGTACTTC
TRBV5-5	TRBJ2-7	12	.	.	CASSLGQGGQYF	TGTGCCAGCAGCTTGGGACAGGGAGGGCAGTACTTC
TRBV5-1	TRBJ2-5	17	.	.	CASSPGDLAPSRETQYF	TGCGCCAGCAGCCCCGGAGACTTGGCACCGAGTAGGGAGACCCAGTACTTC
TRBV6-2/TRBV6-3	TRBJ2-7	17	TRBD2	few	CASSTSRTSGRPSKQYF	TGTGCCAGCAGCACCTCCAGGACTAGCGGGAGACCTAGTAAGCAGTACTTC
TRBV4-1	TRBJ1-3	18	.	.	CASSQDPAGAFSGNTIYF	TGCGCCAGCAGCCAAGATCCGGCAGGTGCCTTCTCTGGAAACACCATATATTTT
TRBV19	TRBJ1-5	15	TRBD1	.	CASSFLQGAGQPQHF	TGTGCCAGTAGTTTTCTACAGGGGGCGGGTCAGCCCCAGCATTTT
TRBV25-1	TRBJ1-2	15	TRBD1	.	CASSSRTGVNYGYTF	TGTGCCAGCAGTTCCCGGACAGGAGTCAACTATGGCTACACCTTC
TRBV28	TRBJ2-3	15	TRBD2	.	CASSAVAGDTDTQYF	TGTGCCAGCAGTGCCGTAGCGGGAGACACAGATACGCAGTATTTT
TRBV3-1/TRBV3-2	TRBJ1-5	15	.	.	CASSQVLGANQPQHF	TGTGCCAGCAGCCAAGTTCTGGGGGCTAATCAGCCCCAGCATTTT